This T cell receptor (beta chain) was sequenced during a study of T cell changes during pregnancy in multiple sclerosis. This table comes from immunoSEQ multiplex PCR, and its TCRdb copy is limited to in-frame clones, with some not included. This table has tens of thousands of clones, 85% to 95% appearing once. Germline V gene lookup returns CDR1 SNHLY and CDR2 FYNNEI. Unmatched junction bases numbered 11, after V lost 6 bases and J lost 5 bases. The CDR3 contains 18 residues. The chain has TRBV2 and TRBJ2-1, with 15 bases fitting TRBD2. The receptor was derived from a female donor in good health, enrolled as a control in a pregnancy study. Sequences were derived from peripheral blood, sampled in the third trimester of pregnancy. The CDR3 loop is CASRRTSGRDSSDNEQFF. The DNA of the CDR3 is TGTGCCAGCAGGAGGACTAGCGGGAGGGACTCTTCGGACAATGAGCAGTTCTTC.